The 20 T cell receptor beta chains given below trace back to one sample, sequenced in a study of post-analysis software for immune sequencing data. Study-wide points: Four or five TRBV segments, TRBV5-6, TRBV5-1 and TRBV20-1 among them, were found more frequent in patients than controls.

Their antigen targets remain unknown. TCR beta cDNA libraries had unique molecular identifiers. From the PCR reads, TCRdb called clonotypes with MiXCR, one entry per CDR3 protein. Of 750,000 to 950,000 distinct CDR3 sequences listed, more than 45% were seen once; the top ten hold just under 5%. Material for sequencing was blood. These receptors came from a girl aged 5-17 years with multiple sclerosis.

V usage is TRBV6-5 and J usage is TRBJ2-7; TRBD1 aligns across 8 bases. CDR1 and CDR2 (germline): MNHEY, SVGAGI. V trimming: 11 bases; J trimming: 3 bases; junction bases outside the gene matches: 12. This CDR3 is built from 14 residues. This CDR3 is CAGTADREVYEQYF. The CDR3 DNA is TGTGCCGGCACCGCGGACAGGGAAGTCTACGAGCAGTACTTC.

This clonotype came up a few times. The CDR3 sequence: CSAPKVGEQFF. The DNA of the CDR3 is TGCAGTGCTCCTAAAGTGGGTGAGCAGTTCTTC. V gene TRBV20-1 combines with J gene TRBJ2-1; no definite D call. This CDR3 is built from 11 residues. Trimming shortened V by 5 bases and J by 9 bases, and 11 bases separated the two germline ends. In germline, CDR1 is DFQATT, CDR2 SNEGSKA (reference sequence).

The gene calls are TRBV29-1 and TRBJ1-1; D gene uncertain. Between the trimmed V and J ends, which lost 0 bases and 8 bases, there was a span of 7 bases. The CDR3 length is 11 residues. Germline values: CDR1 SQVTM, CDR2 ANQGSEA. The CDR3 protein is CSVEEVAEAFF. CDR3 coding DNA: TGCAGCGTTGAAGAAGTAGCAGAAGCTTTCTTT. Looking up the rest from reference TRBV29-1 and TRBJ1-1 gives the full variable domain: SAVISQKPSRDICQRGTSLTIQCQVDSQVTMMFWYRQQPGQSLTLIATANQGSEATYESGFVIDKFPISRPNLTFSTLTVSNMSPEDSSIYLCSVEEVAEAFFGQGTRLTVV.

The chain carries TRBV6-2 or TRBV6-3 and TRBJ2-5; D not resolved. The J call is uncertain, as TRBJ2-1 better fits the DNA end. Germline V gene lookup returns CDR1 MNHEY and CDR2 SVGEGT. The CDR3 totals 13 residues. The CDR3 loop reads CASSYGRVETQFF. Written as DNA, the CDR3 is TGTGCCAGCAGTTATGGTAGGGTAGAGACCCAGTTCTTC.

This chain joins TRBV7-2 and TRBJ2-2; D is uncertain. This CDR3 region has 14 residues. V was clipped by 5 bases and J by 3 bases, with 10 bases between them. The germline gives CDR1 SGHTA, CDR2 FQGNSA. CDR3 nucleotides: TGTGCCAGCAGCCGGCCCGATCACACCGGGGAGCTGTTTTTT. This codes for CASSRPDHTGELFF.

CDR3 region: CSAEPLGYEQYF. As DNA, the CDR3 is TGCAGTGCTGAGCCCTTGGGCTACGAGCAGTACTTC. The V and J genes are TRBV20-1 and TRBJ2-7; D is uncertain. The CDR3 extends over 12 amino acids. Trimming took off 5 bases at V and 3 bases at J, with 11 bases between the two ends. Germline CDR1 DFQATT, CDR2 SNEGSKA (reference sequence).

The chain has TRBV6-1 and TRBJ2-1; D may be TRBD2 (6 bases). Germline V gene sequence: CDR1 MNHNS, CDR2 SASEGT. CDR3 length: 17 residues. Trimming stripped 7 bases from V and 0 bases from J, with 19 bases between. CDR3 DNA sequence: TGTGCCAGCACCGGACCATCTAGCGAGAGCTCCTACAATGAGCAGTTCTTC. Its translation is CASTGPSSESSYNEQFF.

This rearrangement joins TRBV4-3 to TRBJ2-4; 7 bases align to TRBD1. The ends lost 3 bases at V and 5 bases at J; junction bases unmatched: 7. The CDR3 contains 15 residues. CDR1 is LGHNA, CDR2 YSLEER, per germline. The CDR3 reads CASSHVTGIQNIQYF. In DNA, the CDR3 is TGCGCCAGCAGCCACGTGACAGGGATCCAAAACATTCAGTACTTC.

The rearrangement links TRBV24-1 to TRBJ2-5; D gene ambiguous. Germline V lookup: CDR1 KGHDR, CDR2 SFDVKD. V was trimmed by 1 base and J by 5 bases, leaving 4 bases between them. The CDR3 contains 12 residues. In DNA, the CDR3 is TGTGCCACCAGTGATTTTGAGGAGACCCAGTACTTC. The encoded protein is CATSDFEETQYF.

This clonotype was counted a few times. Its ends do not fully match the called genes, so a read error is possible. The CDR3 loop is CASSRGTSGQETQYF. Here the CDR3 DNA reads TGTGCCAGCAGCCGAGGTACTAGCGGCCAAGAGACCCAGTACTTC. This chain links TRBV5-1 with TRBJ2-5; TRBD2 aligns across 8 bases. CDR1 is SGHRS and CDR2 is YFSETQ in the germline V gene. This CDR3 spans 15 amino acids.

The genes are TRBV7-9 and TRBJ1-6, with 7 bases identical to TRBD1. Per the germline V gene, CDR1 is SEHNR and CDR2 is FQNEAQ (reference sequence). Unmatched junction bases numbered 7, after V lost 0 bases and J lost 8 bases. The CDR3 contains 16 residues. The CDR3 sequence is CASSLAGGGWDSPLHF. The CDR3, as DNA: TGTGCCAGCAGCTTAGCGGGAGGGGGCTGGGATTCACCCCTCCACTTT.

This chain joins TRBV9 and TRBJ1-4, with D uncertain. Germline CDR1 SGDLS, CDR2 YYNGEE. The CDR3 length is 15 residues. Trimming cost V 3 bases and J 0 bases, with 9 bases left between them. The CDR3 region has the DNA TGTGCCAGCAGCGCCTCCGGAGCAACTAATGAAAAACTGTTTTTT. Translation: CASSASGATNEKLFF.

The genes are TRBV20-1 and TRBJ2-3; no clear D. The CDR3 loop spans 12 amino acids. Germline loops: CDR1 DFQATT, CDR2 SNEGSKA (reference sequence). Trimming removed 3 bases at V and 10 bases at J, with 14 bases between. CDR3 residues: CSARLWTEPQYF. DNA for the CDR3: TGCAGTGCTAGGCTTTGGACCGAGCCGCAGTATTTT.

The J gene is TRBJ2-3, the V gene TRBV9, with 12 bases lining up with TRBD2. Trimming at V came to 3 bases and at J to 1 base, leaving 3 bases not matched to a gene. The CDR3 sequence is 16 residues long. CDR1 is SGDLS, CDR2 YYNGEE, per germline. Here the CDR3 DNA reads TGTGCCAGCAGCGCCAGGACTAGCGGGGGCACAGATACGCAGTATTTT. As protein: CASSARTSGGTDTQYF.

This chain joins TRBV12-3 or TRBV12-4 and TRBJ2-2; 9 bases match TRBD1. V was clipped by 6 bases and J by 3 bases; unmatched bases: 5. The CDR3 has 15 amino acids. The CDR3 loop reads CASRPRDRDTGELFF. CDR3 nucleotides: TGTGCCAGCAGACCTCGGGACAGGGACACCGGGGAGCTGTTTTTT.

The chain employs TRBV7-6 and TRBJ2-3; 12 nucleotides agree with TRBD2. J gave up 6 bases and V 5 bases, and 9 bases lay outside the gene matches. Germline CDR1 SGHVS, CDR2 FNYEAQ. The CDR3 is made up of 16 amino acids. CDR3 sequence reads: CASSNRLAGETDTQYF. DNA of the CDR3: TGTGCCAGCAGCAACCGACTAGCGGGAGAGACGGATACGCAGTATTTT.

The chain couples TRBV7-6 to TRBJ2-5, with a possible D match to TRBD2 (5 bases). The V gene's germline CDR1 is SGHVS and CDR2 FNYEAQ. With 1 base removed from V and 5 bases from J, the gap between germline ends came to 17 bases. This CDR3 is built from 16 residues. CDR3 in amino acids: CASSLGRVLVRETQYF. The CDR3 coding sequence is TGTGCCAGCAGCTTAGGGCGGGTCCTCGTCCGGGAGACCCAGTACTTC. Variable domain in full (rest from reference TRBV7-6 and TRBJ2-5): GAGVSQSPRYKVTKRGQDVALRCDPISGHVSLYWYRQALGQGPEFLTYFNYEAQQDKSGLPNDRFSAERPEGSISTLTIQRTEQRDSAMYRCASSLGRVLVRETQYFGPGTRLLVL.

The CDR3 sequence: CASSLAFEAFF. CDR3 DNA sequence: TGTGCCAGCTCACTTGCATTTGAAGCTTTCTTT. This chain links TRBV18 with TRBJ1-1; D uncertain. This CDR3 has 11 amino acids. From germline, CDR1 is KGHSH and CDR2 LQKENI. V was cut by 4 bases and J by 7 bases, with 7 bases left in between. Combining the CDR3 with reference TRBV18 and TRBJ1-1 gives the whole variable domain NAGVMQNPRHLVRRRGQEARLRCSPMKGHSHVYWYRQLPEEGLKFMVYLQKENIIDESGMPKERFSAEFPKEGPSILRIQQVVRGDSAAYFCASSLAFEAFFGQGTRLTVV.

This chain uses TRBV2 with TRBJ2-3; TRBD2 might be the D (5 bases). From germline, CDR1 is SNHLY and CDR2 FYNNEI. Trimming took 7 bases from V and 5 from J, leaving 19 bases between them. The length of the CDR3 is 15 residues. CDR3 in DNA: TGTGCCAGCACCTCGGAGCCGAGGGTCGGAGATACGCAGTATTTT. As protein: CASTSEPRVGDTQYF.

This clonotype was counted a few times. This rearrangement joins TRBV15 to TRBJ1-4; D unclear. The V gene's germline CDR1 is LNHNV and CDR2 YYDKDF (reference sequence). This CDR3 comprises 15 residues. The V and J ends lost 4 bases and 10 bases respectively, with 19 bases between them. DNA of the CDR3: TGTGCCACCAGCACAACCGGCCTACTTACGGGAAAACTGTTTTTT. Protein product: CATSTTGLLTGKLFF.